This T cell receptor (beta chain) was recovered during a study of blood T cell repertoires in COVID-19. Study in general: Both acute and convalescent COVID-19 samples were obtained from the United States, Italy and Spain. T cells, B-cell-depleted T cells, or PBMCs supplied cDNA or gDNA.

Per the authors' pipeline: By means of reference gene primer amplification, nucleated cell counts were estimated. Assay used: immunoSEQ multiplex PCR; TCRdb lists only in-frame clones, some missing. Clonal size and the V and J genes are those of that table, whereas D and trimming came from the DNA. The sample includes around 150,000 clones, around four fifths seen only once; the top ten take roughly 2.2%. This clone occurred a few times. V trimming: 2 bases; J trimming: 1 base; junction bases outside the gene matches: 6. Germline V gene sequence: CDR1 MNHEY, CDR2 SMNVEV (reference sequence). This CDR3 region has 16 residues.

What was sequenced was peripheral blood. This rearrangement joins TRBV27 to TRBJ2-3; 7 positions match TRBD2. This sequence originates from a man between 65 and 85 years old with acute or convalescent COVID-19. This CDR3 is CASSLAGTTGTDTQYF. The CDR3 DNA reads as TGTGCCAGCAGTTTAGCGGGGACTACAGGCACAGATACGCAGTATTTT.